This T cell receptor beta chain was found in a study of shared clonotypes between healthy human individuals. This clone was observed a single time. The germline V gene encodes CDR1 MGHRA and CDR2 YSYEKL. The CDR3 consists of 18 residues. Trimming cost V 0 bases and J 3 bases, with 21 bases left between them. Naive CD8 cells, CD45RO-negative and positively selected for CCR7, excluded terminally differentiated effector memory CD45RA+ cells. Some clones are missing from TCRdb's copy, which holds only in-frame ones; the method was immunoSEQ multiplex PCR. This sample yields almost 700,000 clones, of which roughly 94% are seen a single time; about a quarter belongs to the top ten.

V and J are TRBV4-1 and TRBJ2-7; D not certain. The source material was naive CD8+ T cells sorted from blood. The receptor comes from a man aged 30 to 45 in good health. The CDR3 is CASSQDHRSFGIVYEQYF. The DNA of the CDR3 is TGCGCCAGCAGCCAAGATCATCGTTCCTTCGGCATTGTCTACGAGCAGTACTTC.